Below, 17 T cell receptor beta chains from the same sample are listed, as sequenced in a study of T cell changes during pregnancy in multiple sclerosis. Some clones are missing from TCRdb's copy, which holds only in-frame ones; the method was immunoSEQ multiplex PCR. Of 35,000 or so clones detected, approximately 89% appear once; the ten largest clones hold 0.7% to 0.85%. This sample comprised CD4+ T cells from peripheral blood mononuclear cells, obtained after pregnancy. The receptors shown here come from a female donor in good health, enrolled as a control in a pregnancy study.

The chain recombines TRBV7-8 with TRBJ2-7, with a weak D call TRBD1 (5 bases). V was pared by 5 bases and J by 0 bases, with 8 bases between. The CDR3 sequence is 13 residues long. CDR1 and CDR2 from the germline V gene are SGHVS and FQNEAQ. The CDR3 here is CASSLDISYEQYF. The CDR3, as DNA: TGTGCCAGCAGCCTGGACATCTCCTACGAGCAGTACTTC.

The chain has TRBV29-1 and TRBJ2-1, with D possibly TRBD1 on 5 matching bases. V shed 3 bases and J shed 9 bases, with 15 bases lying between them. The CDR3 sequence is 13 residues long. Germline lookup yields CDR1 SQVTM and CDR2 ANQGSEA. The chain's CDR3 is CSVDLKGKGEQFF. CDR3 bases: TGCAGCGTTGACCTAAAGGGGAAGGGTGAGCAGTTCTTC.

The J gene is TRBJ2-3, the V gene TRBV5-1; D perhaps matches TRBD1 (6 bases). This CDR3 contains 16 residues. V gave up 4 bases and J gave up 1 base, with 16 bases separating them. Germline V lookup: CDR1 SGHRS, CDR2 YFSETQ. The CDR3 reads CASSTRGAGGTDTQYF. Here the CDR3 DNA reads TGCGCCAGCAGCACTCGTGGGGCAGGGGGCACAGATACGCAGTATTTT.

V and J are TRBV6-5 and TRBJ2-7; tentatively, D is TRBD2 (5 bases). CDR1 and CDR2 (germline): MNHEY, SVGAGI. Trimming stripped 6 bases from V and 2 bases from J, with 11 bases between. The CDR3 covers 13 residues. CDR3 nucleotides: TGTGCCAGCAGCGGGGATACCCCCTACGAGCAGTACTTC. Translation gives CASSGDTPYEQYF.

The V gene is TRBV28, the J gene TRBJ1-2; D is uncertain. This CDR3 comprises 13 residues. The germline CDR1 and CDR2 sequences are MDHEN and SYDVKM. Trimming stripped 5 bases from V and 0 bases from J, with 7 bases between. The CDR3 DNA reads TGTGCCAGCAGTACAGCCTCTAACTATGGCTACACCTTC. Protein product: CASSTASNYGYTF.

V and J are TRBV19 and TRBJ2-3; D perhaps matches TRBD2 (6 bases). V was clipped by 5 bases and J by 3 bases, with 18 bases between them. Looked up from germline, CDR1 is LNHDA and CDR2 is SQIVND (reference sequence). The CDR3 has 16 residues. The CDR3 region has the DNA TGTGCCAGTAGTGAAAGTGGGACTCTCAAGACAGATACGCAGTATTTT. Translating gives CASSESGTLKTDTQYF. The full variable domain, with the rest looked up from reference TRBV19 and TRBJ2-3, is DGGITQSPKYLFRKEGQNVTLSCEQNLNHDAMYWYRQDPGQGLRLIYYSQIVNDFQKGDIAEGYSVSREKKESFPLTVTSAQKNPTAFYLCASSESGTLKTDTQYFGPGTRLTVL.

In this sample, this clone turned up a few times. The chain carries TRBV2 and TRBJ1-5; D is uncertain. Germline CDR1 SNHLY, CDR2 FYNNEI. Trimming cost V 7 bases and J 2 bases, with 12 bases left between them. This CDR3 spans 14 amino acids. This chain's CDR3 is CASTEWGGNQPQHF. CDR3 DNA sequence: TGTGCCAGCACCGAGTGGGGAGGCAATCAGCCCCAGCATTTT.

This chain joins TRBV6-5 and TRBJ1-6, with 7 bases lining up with TRBD1. J gave up 7 bases and V 1 base, and 4 bases lay outside the gene matches. CDR3 length: 15 amino acids. Germline lookup yields CDR1 MNHEY and CDR2 SVGAGI. The CDR3 reads CASSYFGTVNSPLHF. The CDR3 nucleotides read TGTGCCAGCAGTTACTTCGGGACAGTGAATTCACCCCTCCACTTT.

This rearrangement joins TRBV18 to TRBJ2-1; TRBD2 aligns across 8 bases. The J segment lost 4 bases and the V segment lost 0 bases, leaving 8 bases of the junction unmatched. This CDR3 has 17 residues. Germline CDR1 KGHSH, CDR2 LQKENI. CDR3 in DNA: TGTGCCAGCTCACCACCTCATTCGGGAGGGGGGTACAATGAGCAGTTCTTC. Translated: CASSPPHSGGGYNEQFF.

The chain couples TRBV5-6 to TRBJ2-7; possibly TRBD1 for D (5 bases). The CDR3 runs to 16 residues. CDR1 and CDR2 (germline): SGHDT, YYEEEE. V lost 5 bases to trimming and J lost 0 bases, with 18 bases between them. CDR3 in amino acids: CASSQEQVTTSYEQYF. CDR3 sequence (DNA): TGTGCCAGCAGTCAAGAACAGGTCACTACCTCCTACGAGCAGTACTTC.

V is TRBV7-3 and J is TRBJ2-5; TRBD1 agrees at 9 bases. The CDR3 spans 15 residues. Germline V gives CDR1 SGHTA, CDR2 FQGTGA. V shed 5 bases and J 3 bases; nucleotides not matched to a gene: 7. The CDR3 nucleotides read TGTGCCAGCAGCAACCCCACAGGGGGCAAAGAGACCCAGTACTTC. This sequence encodes CASSNPTGGKETQYF.

The V gene is TRBV6-5, the J gene TRBJ2-7; maybe TRBD2 (5 bases). There are 16 residues in the CDR3. Per the germline V gene, CDR1 is MNHEY and CDR2 is SVGAGI. With 0 bases removed from V and 1 base from J, the gap between germline ends came to 13 bases. Here the CDR3 DNA reads TGTGCCAGCAGTTACTCCAGGACTCTAAGATCCTACGAGCAGTACTTC. Its translation is CASSYSRTLRSYEQYF.

The gene calls are TRBV27 and TRBJ1-2; the D gene is possibly TRBD1 (5 bases). The CDR3 sequence is 13 residues long. Between the trimmed V and J ends, which lost 3 bases and 0 bases, there was a span of 5 bases. Germline V gene data show CDR1 as MNHEY and CDR2 as SMNVEV (reference sequence). Here the CDR3 reads CASSLTANYGYTF. CDR3 DNA: TGTGCCAGCAGTTTGACAGCTAACTATGGCTACACCTTC.

J is TRBJ2-3 and V is TRBV14; no reliable D call. CDR3 size: 13 residues. From germline, CDR1 is SGHDN and CDR2 FVKESK. The V and J ends lost 0 bases and 4 bases respectively, with 5 bases between them. The CDR3 region is CASSQDLADTQYF. CDR3 nucleotides: TGTGCCAGCAGCCAAGACCTAGCAGATACGCAGTATTTT.

The CDR3 DNA sequence: TGCGCCAGCAGCCAAGAACTAGCGGGGGGGTCCCCCTACGAGCAGTACTTC. Translated, it gives CASSQELAGGSPYEQYF. V usage is TRBV4-3 and J usage is TRBJ2-7; 13 bases fit TRBD2. V lost 0 bases, J lost 2 bases, and 4 bases stayed unmatched. Germline CDR1 LGHNA, CDR2 YSLEER. This CDR3 is 17 amino acids long.

The rearrangement links TRBV4-2 to TRBJ2-2; 8 bases map to TRBD1. From germline, CDR1 is LGHNA and CDR2 YNFKEQ. CDR3 length: 18 residues. The J segment lost 6 bases and the V segment lost 1 base, leaving 13 bases of the junction unmatched. CDR3 in amino acids: CASSQVPLGQGGPGELFF. The CDR3 DNA follows: TGTGCCAGCAGCCAAGTCCCCCTTGGACAGGGAGGACCCGGGGAGCTGTTTTTT.

This clone was detected once. The chain employs TRBV5-1 and TRBJ1-1; D is possibly TRBD1 (5 bases). The CDR3 loop spans 18 amino acids. Trimming took 4 bases from V and 1 from J, leaving 23 bases between them. Per the germline V gene, CDR1 is SGHRS and CDR2 is YFSETQ. Here the CDR3 DNA reads TGCGCCAGCAGCGTGGCCCCCCCGAAGACAGCGTGGAACACTGAAGCTTTCTTT. Translation: CASSVAPPKTAWNTEAFF.